This T cell receptor beta chain came from a study of T cells after somatic rescue of genetic block. Repertoires were generated with immunoSEQ multiplex PCR, while TCRdb's copy carries only in-frame clones and drops some. This table has approximately 8,000 clones, around 75% appearing once. This clone was recorded only once. The length of the CDR3 is 15 residues. The V gene's germline CDR1 is SGHRS and CDR2 YFSETQ. The V gene end was trimmed by 4 bases and the J gene end by 8 bases; junction bases not matched to a gene: 10. This sequence originates from a boy younger than 18. The source material was peripheral blood mononuclear cells (PBMCs). The rearrangement joins TRBV5-1 to TRBJ2-1, with 9 bases fitting TRBD1. In DNA form, the CDR3 reads TGCGCCAGCAGCCCCGACCGGGACAGGGTAGATGAGCAGTTCTTC. It is translated as CASSPDRDRVDEQFF.